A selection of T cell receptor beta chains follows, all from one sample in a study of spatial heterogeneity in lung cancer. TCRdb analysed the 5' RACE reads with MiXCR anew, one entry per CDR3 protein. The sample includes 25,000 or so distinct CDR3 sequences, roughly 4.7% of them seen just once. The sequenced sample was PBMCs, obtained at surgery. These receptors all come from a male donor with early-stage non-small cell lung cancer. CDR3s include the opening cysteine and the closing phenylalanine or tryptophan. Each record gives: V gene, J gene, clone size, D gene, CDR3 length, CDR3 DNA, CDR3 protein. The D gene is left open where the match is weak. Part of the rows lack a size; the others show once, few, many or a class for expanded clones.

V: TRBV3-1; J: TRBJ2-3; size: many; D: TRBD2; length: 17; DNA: TGTGCCAGCAGCCAAGATCCGGGTAGCGGGGGCACAGATACGCAGTATTTT; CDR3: CASSQDPGSGGTDTQYF
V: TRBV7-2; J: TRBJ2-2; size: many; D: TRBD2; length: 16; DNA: TGTGCCAGCAGCATAACTAGCGGGGGCCGGTCCGGGGAGCTGTTTTTT; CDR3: CASSITSGGRSGELFF
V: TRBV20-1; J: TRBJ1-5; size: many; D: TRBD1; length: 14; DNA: TGCAGTGCCCGGACAGGGAATGGGAATCAGCCCCAGCATTTT; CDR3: CSARTGNGNQPQHF
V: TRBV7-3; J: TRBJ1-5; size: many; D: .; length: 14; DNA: TGTGCCAGCAGCCGAGATAGAGGCAATCAGCCCCAGCATTTT; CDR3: CASSRDRGNQPQHF
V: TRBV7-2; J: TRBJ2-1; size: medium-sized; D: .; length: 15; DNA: TGTGCCAGCACCCTTGGACTTGCACCCTCCAATGAGCAGTTCTTC; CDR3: CASTLGLAPSNEQFF
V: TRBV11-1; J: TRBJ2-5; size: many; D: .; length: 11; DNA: TGTGCCAGCAGCTCGAGAGAGGCCCAGTACTTC; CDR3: CASSSREAQYF
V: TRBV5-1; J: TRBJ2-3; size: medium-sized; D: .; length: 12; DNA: TGCGCCAGCAGCTTGGCCGCAGATACGCAGTATTTT; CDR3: CASSLAADTQYF
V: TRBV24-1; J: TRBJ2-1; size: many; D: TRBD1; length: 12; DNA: TGTGCCACCGGACAGGGGAGTAATGAGCAGTTCTTC; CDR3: CATGQGSNEQFF
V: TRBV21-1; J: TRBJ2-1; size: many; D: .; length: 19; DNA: TGTGCCAGCAGCATAGAACCTCCGACTAGCGGGAGGGCCTACAATGAGCAGTTCTTC; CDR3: CASSIEPPTSGRAYNEQFF
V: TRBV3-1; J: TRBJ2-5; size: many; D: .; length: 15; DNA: TGTGCCAGCAGCCAAGAATTAGGGGGGCAAGAGACCCAGTACTTC; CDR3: CASSQELGGQETQYF
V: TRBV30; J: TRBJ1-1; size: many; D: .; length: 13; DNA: TGTGCCTGGAGTTCGAACGAAGGATCTGAAGCTTTCTTT; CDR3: CAWSSNEGSEAFF
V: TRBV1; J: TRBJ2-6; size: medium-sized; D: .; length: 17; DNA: TGCACCAGCAGCCAACCTAACGACAGCTCTGGGGCCAACGTCCTGACTTTC; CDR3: CTSSQPNDSSGANVLTF
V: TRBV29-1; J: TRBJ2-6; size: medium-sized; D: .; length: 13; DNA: TGCAGCGTTATGGGGTCTGGGGCCAACGTCCTGACTTTC; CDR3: CSVMGSGANVLTF
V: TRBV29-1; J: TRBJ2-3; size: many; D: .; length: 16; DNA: TGCAGCGCAAAGACCGGGCCGGAGATTAGCACAGATACGCAGTATTTT; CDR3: CSAKTGPEISTDTQYF
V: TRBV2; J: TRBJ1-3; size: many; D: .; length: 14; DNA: TGTGCCAGCAGTGGGCCACTCTCTGGAAACACCATATATTTT; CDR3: CASSGPLSGNTIYF
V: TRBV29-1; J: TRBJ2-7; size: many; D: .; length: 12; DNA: TGCAGCGTTGAGGGGGCTTCCTACGAGCAGTACTTC; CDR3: CSVEGASYEQYF
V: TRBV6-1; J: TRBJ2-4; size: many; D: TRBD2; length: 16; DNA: TGTGCCAGCAGCCTGAGCGGGGGGGCGATCAAAAACATTCAGTACTTC; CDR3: CASSLSGGAIKNIQYF
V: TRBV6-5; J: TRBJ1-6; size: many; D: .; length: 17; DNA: TGTGCCAGCAGTCCCGGGGTCAGGGCAGCCTATAATTCACCCCTCCACTTT; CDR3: CASSPGVRAAYNSPLHF
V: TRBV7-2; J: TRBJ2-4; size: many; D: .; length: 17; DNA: TGTGCCAGCAGCTTAGGTGGCGCTATCCGGGTCCAAGGCATTCAGTACTTC; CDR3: CASSLGGAIRVQGIQYF
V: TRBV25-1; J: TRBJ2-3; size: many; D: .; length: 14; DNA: TGTGCCAGCAGTGTTGAGGGGGGCACAGATACGCAGTATTTT; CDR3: CASSVEGGTDTQYF
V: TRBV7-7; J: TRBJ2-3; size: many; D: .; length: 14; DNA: TGTGCTAGCAGCTTTTGGGGGGACACAGATACGCAGTATTTT; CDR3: CASSFWGDTDTQYF
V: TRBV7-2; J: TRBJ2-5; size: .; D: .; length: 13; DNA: TGTGCCAGCAGCGAGCTTAGTTCAAAGACCCAGTACTTC; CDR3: CASSELSSKTQYF
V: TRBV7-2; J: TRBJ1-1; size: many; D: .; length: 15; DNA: TGTGCCAGCAGTCGAACACAGGTGGGTGGCACTGAAGCTTTCTTT; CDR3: CASSRTQVGGTEAFF
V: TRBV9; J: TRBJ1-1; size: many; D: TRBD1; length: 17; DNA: TGTGCCAGCAGCCACATGACAGGGCAAGAGATGAACACTGAAGCTTTCTTT; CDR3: CASSHMTGQEMNTEAFF
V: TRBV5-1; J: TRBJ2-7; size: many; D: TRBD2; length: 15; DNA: TGCGCCAGCAGCTCTTGGACCGGGGGGACCTACGAGCAGTACTTC; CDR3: CASSSWTGGTYEQYF
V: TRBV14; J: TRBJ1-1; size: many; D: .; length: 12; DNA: TGTGCCAGCAGCCAAGTTTCTTGGGCGGCTTTCTTT; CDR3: CASSQVSWAAFF
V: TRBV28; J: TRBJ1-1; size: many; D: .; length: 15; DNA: TGTGCCAGCAGCATGGGGCAGGTAACGAACACTGAAGCTTTCTTT; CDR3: CASSMGQVTNTEAFF
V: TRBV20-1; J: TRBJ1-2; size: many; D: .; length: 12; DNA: TGCAGTGCTAGAATCAGGAACTATGGCTACACCTTC; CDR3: CSARIRNYGYTF
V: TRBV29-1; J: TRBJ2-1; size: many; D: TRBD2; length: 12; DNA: TGCAGCGTTCGGTCAGGGAGGGATGAGCAGTTCTTC; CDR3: CSVRSGRDEQFF
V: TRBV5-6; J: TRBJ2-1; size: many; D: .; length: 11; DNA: TGTGCCAGCACCGAGGGGGTCAAACAGTTCTTC; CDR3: CASTEGVKQFF
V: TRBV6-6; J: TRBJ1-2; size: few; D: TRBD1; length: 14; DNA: TGTGCCAGCAGCTTGGGACAGGGGGCAGATGGCTACACCTTC; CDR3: CASSLGQGADGYTF
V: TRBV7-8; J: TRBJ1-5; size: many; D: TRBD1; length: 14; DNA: TGTGCCAGCAGCTTGACAGGGACTAATCAGCCCCAGCATTTT; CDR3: CASSLTGTNQPQHF
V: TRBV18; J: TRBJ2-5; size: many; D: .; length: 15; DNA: TGTGCCAGCTCACCACGCCAGGCTGGGGGAGAGACCCAGTACTTC; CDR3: CASSPRQAGGETQYF
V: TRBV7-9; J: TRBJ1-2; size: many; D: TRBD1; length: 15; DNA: TGTGCCAGCAGCCAAGGACAGGGGGTCTACTATGGCTACACCTTC; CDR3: CASSQGQGVYYGYTF
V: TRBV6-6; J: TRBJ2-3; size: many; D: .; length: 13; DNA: TGTGCCAGCACCTCTCCGGGCACAGATACGCAGTATTTT; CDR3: CASTSPGTDTQYF
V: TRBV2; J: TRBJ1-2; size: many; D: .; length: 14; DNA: TGTGCCAGCAGTGAAGCTACTGTGACCTATGGCTACACCTTC; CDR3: CASSEATVTYGYTF
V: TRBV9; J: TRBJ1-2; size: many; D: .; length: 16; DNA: TGTGCCAGCAGCGTACGCGACGGCCTAACTAACTATGGCTACACCTTC; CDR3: CASSVRDGLTNYGYTF
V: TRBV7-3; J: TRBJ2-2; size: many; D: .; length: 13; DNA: TGTGCCAGCAGCGCTACGTATACCGGGGAGCTGTTTTTT; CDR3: CASSATYTGELFF
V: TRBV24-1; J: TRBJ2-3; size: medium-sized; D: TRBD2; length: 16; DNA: TGTGCCACCAGTGATTACGCAGCGGGGCGCACAGATACGCAGTATTTT; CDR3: CATSDYAAGRTDTQYF
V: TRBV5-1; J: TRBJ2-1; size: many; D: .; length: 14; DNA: TGCGCCAGCAGCCCCAGGGTTACCTACAATGAGCAGTTCTTC; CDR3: CASSPRVTYNEQFF